This T cell receptor (beta chain) was sequenced in a study of blood T cell repertoires in COVID-19. Across the whole study: Samples came from the United States, Italy and Spain, spanning acute and convalescent COVID-19.

Assay used: immunoSEQ multiplex PCR; TCRdb lists only in-frame clones, some missing. Among 130,000 or so clones listed, about nine tenths were seen once. The Seattle patients joined while their infection was active and were tracked longitudinally afterward. The specimen was peripheral blood. The TCR was taken from a human donor with COVID-19, enrolled during active disease. The donor label of this sample is uncertain.

CDR3 region: CASSQGQGGSYEQYF. Written as DNA, the CDR3 is TGTGCCAGCAGCCAGGGACAGGGTGGATCCTACGAGCAGTACTTC. The chain uses TRBV7-3 and TRBJ2-7; TRBD1 matches 9 bases. J gave up 1 base and V 5 bases, and 6 bases lay outside the gene matches. CDR1 SGHTA and CDR2 FQGTGA come from the germline V gene. The CDR3 runs to 15 residues.